The present T cell receptor beta chain was sequenced within a study of radiation and T cells in renal cell carcinoma. Here immunoSEQ multiplex PCR was the method, and the copy in TCRdb shows in-frame clones only, minus some. Of tens of thousands of clones detected, around 80% appear once; the ten largest clones hold 6% to 8%. Sample time point: baseline pretreatment blood. Treatment here: 15 Gy SBRT to primary tumor, nephrectomy 4 weeks later. The TCR originated in a man between 60 and 75 years old with renal cell carcinoma. The sequences come from blood, collected from a patient whose treatment included radiotherapy and nephrectomy.

The DNA for the CDR3 is TGTGCCAGTAGGGGGATCCCCTCCTATAATTCACCCCTCCACTTT. As protein: CASRGIPSYNSPLHF. This chain uses TRBV19 with TRBJ1-6; no definite D call. Germline V gene sequence: CDR1 LNHDA, CDR2 SQIVND (reference sequence). There are 15 residues in the CDR3. V lost 6 bases, J lost 0 bases, and 9 bases lay in between.